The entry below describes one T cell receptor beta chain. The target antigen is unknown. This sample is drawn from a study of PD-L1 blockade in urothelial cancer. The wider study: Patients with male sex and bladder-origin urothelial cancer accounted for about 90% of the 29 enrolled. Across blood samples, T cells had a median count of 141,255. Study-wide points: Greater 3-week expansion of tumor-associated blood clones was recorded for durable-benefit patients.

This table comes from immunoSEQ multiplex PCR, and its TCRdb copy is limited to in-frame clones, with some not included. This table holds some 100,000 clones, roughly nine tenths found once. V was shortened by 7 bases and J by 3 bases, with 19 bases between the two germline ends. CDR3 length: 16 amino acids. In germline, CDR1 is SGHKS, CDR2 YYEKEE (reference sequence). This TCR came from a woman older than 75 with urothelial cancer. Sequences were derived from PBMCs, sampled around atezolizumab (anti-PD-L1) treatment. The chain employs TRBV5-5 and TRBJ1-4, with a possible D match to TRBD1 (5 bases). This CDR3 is CASGAGSQPPNEKLFF. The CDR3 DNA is TGTGCCAGCGGGGCAGGGTCTCAACCCCCTAATGAAAAACTGTTTTTT.